This T cell receptor beta chain was captured by sequencing in a study of T cell responses to AZD1222 COVID-19 vaccine. Study results and caveats: CD4 TCRs linked to vaccination spanned spike, dominating at 160-218 and 743-854. The donors showed a predominance of white British ancestry and of females, with possible underestimation of clonal diversity. The study reported that nearly half of spike-specific TCRs target unmutated variant regions.

To note about this clone: Its target is not known.

Data came from immunoSEQ multiplex PCR; TCRdb stores just in-frame clones and leaves some out. In the table there are approximately 120,000 clones, roughly nine tenths of which are singletons. This CDR3 is 13 amino acids long. V dropped 7 bases and J dropped 9; count of bases not matched to a gene: 7. The V gene's germline CDR1 is ENHRY and CDR2 SYGVKD. This receptor was obtained from an adult in good health. This rearrangement joins TRBV10-3 to TRBJ2-1, with TRBD2 matching over 9 bases. Sequenced material: peripheral blood, taken on day 0 of AZD1222 vaccination. The chain's CDR3 is CAITDSGRSEQFF. The CDR3 coding sequence is TGTGCCATCACGGATAGCGGGAGAAGTGAGCAGTTCTTC.